This TCR beta chain is drawn from a study of tumor and adjacent non-tumor tissue in lung cancer (dated by TCRdb to the late 2010s). General notes on the study: Patients with adenocarcinoma (about 12), squamous cell carcinoma (2) and small cell lung cancer (1) were included in the cohort. Ages among the approximately 15 patients ranged from about 31 to 85 years, there were around 10 men and 5 women, and disease was at TNM stage I to III. Sequencing generated a total of 120 million or so productive TCRbeta reads, averaging around 4.2 million reads per sample. Bulk TCRbeta repertoires were compared between lung tumor tissue and matched distant non-tumor lung tissue obtained from over 13 lung cancer patients. A few dozen paired specimens, one tumor and one normal lung sample per patient, were profiled by TCRbeta CDR3 sequencing.

Note on this clonotype: The antigen it binds to is not known. Relative to the germline gene, one junction end is altered; a read error may explain this.

Points the paper makes about the study in general: Significantly higher TCR diversity was found in younger patients, and higher tumor TCR diversity was associated with shorter overall and disease-free survival. Because peripheral blood was not sequenced, blood TCRbeta repertoires in the lung cancer patients of the study were not examined. Only approximately 14 patients were included in the cohort, and the need for larger samples and more detailed clinical data was noted by the authors. The methods do not name the sequencing platform or mention unique molecular identifiers. Significantly higher TCR diversity (inverse Simpson) was observed in tumor tissue than in normal lung tissue (around 450 vs 150, P = 0.0075, Mann-Whitney U test). The top 100 clones accounted for a significantly larger cumulative portion of the repertoire in normal lung than in tumor tissue.

Library creation used multiplex PCR. Sequencer: Illumina HiSeq 2500. TCRbeta libraries were constructed through three rounds of nested PCR with primers (Table S4) according to protocols adapted from ARM-PCR. Before sequencing, PCR products of 200-500 bp were excised from the gel and purified with the QIAquick gel extraction kit. As for how the authors treated the data: Trimmomatic was used to clean the reads, FLASH merged the cleaned reads into complete CDR3 sequences, and MiTCR assigned the sequences to V(D)J germline segments. Clonal diversity was computed as the inverse Simpson's index with VDJtools. A read counted as productive if the sequence was in-frame and lacked a premature stop codon. Through fastp at Q25 and MiXCR, TCRdb rebuilt clones from the public reads, retaining in-frame beta chains. Rows merge per CDR3 protein into single entries with the most common DNA and genes. The V and J calls here are based on TCRdb, not the publication. The sample table lists about 120,000 distinct CDR3 sequences, around three fifths of them with a count of one. 9.5% to 15% of the sample goes to the ten largest clones.

RNA was isolated from bulk, unsorted tissue, and RNA quality was assessed with a NanoDrop ND-1000 and an Agilent 2100. The donors were newly diagnosed lung cancer patients admitted for thoracic surgery in China from August to November 2014 who had not received prior chemotherapy. Patients who had received previous radiotherapy or chemotherapy, or who had another concurrent cancer, were excluded from the study. Surgical tissue pieces of about 1-2 cm3 were preserved in RNAlater solution and stored at -80 °C until use. Looking up the germline V gene yields CDR1 SGHNT and CDR2 YENEEA. Taken from cysteine to phenylalanine, the CDR3 has 17 residues. The DNA shown is the 51-base CDR3, in frame from base 1.

The sequence links TRBV11-3 to TRBJ2-3, and perhaps TRBD2 as D gene, on 6 matching bases. This TCR was sampled from a man aged 30 to 45 with non-small cell lung cancer. The source material was lung tumor tissue. The nucleotides read TGTGCCAGCATCTTAGATCCAGCGATAACTAGCACAGATACACAGTATTTT. Its protein is CASILDPAITSTDTQYF.